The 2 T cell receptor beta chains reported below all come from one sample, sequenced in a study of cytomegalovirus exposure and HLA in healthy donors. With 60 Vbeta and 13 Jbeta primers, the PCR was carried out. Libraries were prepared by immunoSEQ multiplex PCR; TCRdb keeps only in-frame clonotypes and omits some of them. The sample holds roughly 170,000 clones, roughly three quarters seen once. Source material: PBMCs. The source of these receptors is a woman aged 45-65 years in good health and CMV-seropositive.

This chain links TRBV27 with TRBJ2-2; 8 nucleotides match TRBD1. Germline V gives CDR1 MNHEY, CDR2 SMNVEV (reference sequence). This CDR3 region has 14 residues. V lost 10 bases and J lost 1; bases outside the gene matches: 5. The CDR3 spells CATRTGLNTGELFF. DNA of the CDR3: TGTGCCACGAGGACAGGGTTGAACACCGGGGAGCTGTTTTTT.

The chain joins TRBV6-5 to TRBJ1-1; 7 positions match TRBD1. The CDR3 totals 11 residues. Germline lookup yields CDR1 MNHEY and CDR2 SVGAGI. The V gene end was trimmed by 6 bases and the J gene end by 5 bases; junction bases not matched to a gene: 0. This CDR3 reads CASRTGTEAFF. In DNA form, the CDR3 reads TGTGCCAGCAGGACAGGGACTGAAGCTTTCTTT.